The 25 T cell receptor beta chains listed next were all sequenced from one sample in a study of T cells in Graves' hyperthyroidism and ophthalmopathy. RNA transcripts provided the source from which TCR beta CDR3 regions were amplified. A first-round RT-PCR of the TCR CDR3 used the HTBI primer set. TCRdb recomputed calls from the multiplex PCR reads with MiXCR, one row per CDR3 protein. The table includes roughly 170,000 distinct CDR3 sequences, roughly 10% detected once. The sample was blood. These receptors were taken from a woman younger than 35 with Graves' hyperthyroidism that later progressed to Graves' ophthalmopathy.

The CDR3 reads CAVTGLDEQYF. The CDR3 bases are TGTGCCGTAACGGGACTTGACGAGCAGTACTTC. The V call is TRBV6-1, the J call TRBJ2-7; a possible D gene is TRBD2 (6 bases). V lost 11 bases and J 5 bases, leaving 13 bases between the germline ends. CDR3 length: 11 amino acids. The germline CDR1 and CDR2 sequences are MNHNS and SASEGT.

This clonotype was seen repeatedly, ten times or more. V usage is TRBV6-1 and J usage is TRBJ1-1; D is ambiguous. CDR1 is MNHNS, CDR2 SASEGT, per germline. V gave up 5 bases and J gave up 7 bases, with 17 bases separating them. There are 14 residues in the CDR3. CDR3 region: CASSSPLKADEAFF. The CDR3 DNA follows: TGTGCCAGCAGTTCACCGTTGAAGGCGGATGAAGCTTTCTTT.

This clonotype was seen repeatedly, ten times or more. The chain has TRBV6-5 and TRBJ2-7; D ambiguous. The CDR3 is 15 residues long. Germline V CDR1 and CDR2: MNHEY, SVGAGI. V dropped 0 bases and J dropped 0 bases, with 9 bases sitting between them. The CDR3 DNA sequence: TGTGCCAGCAGTTACTCGATAGAGGACTCCTACGAGCAGTACTTC. This encodes CASSYSIEDSYEQYF.

The chain is built from TRBV24-1 and TRBJ2-5; 9 positions match TRBD2. J lost 4 bases, V lost 3 bases, and 8 bases had no gene match. Germline CDR1 reads KGHDR; CDR2 reads SFDVKD. The CDR3 sequence is 16 residues long. CDR3 bases: TGTGCCACCAGTGATAATAGCGGGAGAGGTTTAGAGACCCAGTACTTC. It yields the protein CATSDNSGRGLETQYF.

This clonotype was picked up many times. The rearrangement joins TRBV30 to TRBJ1-5, with D uncertain. Germline V gene data show CDR1 as GTSNPN and CDR2 as SVGIG (reference sequence). The CDR3 runs to 13 residues. Trimming shortened V by 0 bases and J by 0 bases, and 3 bases separated the two germline ends. The CDR3 spells CAWSVSSNQPQHF. Here the CDR3 DNA reads TGTGCCTGGAGTGTAAGTAGCAATCAGCCCCAGCATTTT.

This clonotype has only a few counts. This chain's CDR3 is CSVERGGGGAYEQYF. The CDR3 region has the DNA TGCAGCGTTGAAAGGGGGGGTGGAGGGGCCTACGAGCAGTACTTC. V usage is TRBV29-1 and J usage is TRBJ2-7; TRBD2 is a possible D gene (7 bases). V lost 2 bases to trimming and J lost 2 bases, with 16 bases between them. This CDR3 region has 15 residues. In germline, CDR1 is SQVTM, CDR2 ANQGSEA.

This clonotype was found many times. The chain combines TRBV7-9 with TRBJ2-5; no firm D call. Trimming left V 7 bases short and J 1 base short, with 13 bases between. This CDR3 comprises 14 residues. Germline CDR1 and CDR2: SEHNR and FQNEAQ (reference sequence). CDR3 nucleotides: TGTGCCAGCAACTTCGGCGAACTCCAAGAGACCCAGTACTTC. It codes for CASNFGELQETQYF.

As regards this clonotype: A much larger clone lies a single base off, so this may be a read error. Here the CDR3 omits its conserved ending phenylalanine or tryptophan, so a read error is the likely source. The V call is TRBV18, the J call TRBJ1-2; D is possibly TRBD1 (6 bases). CDR1 KGHSH and CDR2 LQKENI come from the germline V gene. V lost 4 bases, J lost 3 bases, and 15 bases lay in between. The CDR3 is 15 residues long. The CDR3 is CASSLSGRGDYGYTL. DNA for the CDR3: TGTGCCAGCTCACTCAGCGGCAGGGGTGACTATGGCTACACCCTC.

At least ten counts were recorded for this clonotype. This chain joins TRBV9 and TRBJ2-5, with D possibly being TRBD1 (5 bases). This CDR3 contains 15 residues. Germline V CDR1 and CDR2: SGDLS, YYNGEE. V lost 0 bases, J lost 1 base, and 10 bases lay in between. The CDR3 region has the DNA TGTGCCAGCAGCGTAGGCGAAGGGGTCCAAGAGACCCAGTACTTC. This codes for CASSVGEGVQETQYF.

This clonotype was observed many times. The rearrangement uses TRBV7-9 and TRBJ2-7, with D hard to call. Trimming stripped 1 base from V and 2 bases from J, with 12 bases between. This CDR3 has 15 residues. Germline CDR1 SEHNR, CDR2 FQNEAQ (reference sequence). The CDR3 protein is CASSLELEVTYEQYF. The CDR3 DNA is TGTGCCAGCAGCTTAGAGCTCGAAGTTACCTACGAGCAGTACTTC.

The sample holds many counts of this clonotype. This chain uses TRBV24-1 with TRBJ2-1; 14 bases fit TRBD2. V gave up 3 bases and J gave up 8 bases; unmatched junction bases: 5. CDR3 length: 16 amino acids. CDR1 KGHDR and CDR2 SFDVKD come from the germline V gene. The CDR3 reads CATSDRGLAGGYEQFF. CDR3 in DNA: TGTGCCACCAGTGATCGAGGACTAGCGGGAGGTTATGAGCAGTTCTTC.

This clonotype was recorded a few times. The gene calls are TRBV5-4 and TRBJ2-3; 9 bases agree with TRBD2. Unmatched junction bases numbered 13, after V lost 1 base and J lost 4 bases. The germline V gene encodes CDR1 SGHNT and CDR2 YYREEE (reference sequence). The CDR3 has 18 residues. The chain's CDR3 is CASSLSVHSGSGADTQYF. Written as DNA, the CDR3 is TGTGCCAGCAGCTTGTCGGTCCATAGCGGGAGTGGTGCAGATACGCAGTATTTT.

Many counts were recorded for this clonotype. The V and J genes are TRBV6-1 and TRBJ2-2, with 9 bases fitting TRBD1. The CDR3 sequence is 16 residues long. CDR1 is MNHNS, CDR2 SASEGT, per germline. V was clipped by 5 bases and J by 5 bases; unmatched bases: 9. The CDR3 DNA reads as TGTGCCAGCAGTTCGCCTCCGGGACAGGGTACCGGGGAGCTGTTTTTT. The encoded protein is CASSSPPGQGTGELFF.

This clonotype was seen at least ten times. The chain uses TRBV12-3 or TRBV12-4 and TRBJ1-1, with D possibly matching TRBD1 (5 bases). V lost 3 bases and J lost 8, with 10 bases in between. The CDR3 consists of 12 residues. The CDR3 loop reads CASSFSGSEAFF. Written as DNA, the CDR3 is TGTGCCAGCAGTTTTTCAGGGTCCGAAGCTTTCTTT.

Many counts were recorded for this clonotype. It may be a read error: a sequence one base away is much more abundant. CDR3 sequence: CASSAPGTRGKQPQHF. CDR3 DNA: TGTGCCAGCAGTGCCCCCGGGACAAGGGGAAAGCAGCCCCAGCATTTT. The chain joins TRBV2 to TRBJ1-5; the D gene is possibly TRBD1 (6 bases). Trimming shortened V by 4 bases and J by 7 bases, and 20 bases separated the two germline ends. Germline V gene data show CDR1 as SNHLY and CDR2 as FYNNEI. This CDR3 is 16 amino acids long.

This clonotype was detected ten times or more. The chain recombines TRBV3-1 with TRBJ1-6; D is unresolved. Germline V CDR1 and CDR2: LGHDT, YNNKEL (reference sequence). Trimming took off 3 bases at V and 4 bases at J, with 7 bases between the two ends. The CDR3 sequence is 14 residues long. This chain's CDR3 is CASSQQEYNSPLHF. DNA for the CDR3: TGTGCCAGCAGCCAGCAGGAGTATAATTCACCCCTCCACTTT.

At least ten counts were recorded for this clonotype. The chain recombines TRBV15 with TRBJ2-3, with D maybe TRBD2 (6 bases). Germline V gives CDR1 LNHNV, CDR2 YYDKDF (reference sequence). This CDR3 spans 14 amino acids. The V and J ends lost 2 bases and 6 bases respectively, with 12 bases between them. DNA of the CDR3: TGTGCCACCAGCAGATTAACCGGGACTGATACGCAGTATTTT. Its protein is CATSRLTGTDTQYF.

This clonotype was seen many times. This sequence joins TRBV3-1 and TRBJ2-7; D perhaps matches TRBD2 (5 bases). Germline CDR1 and CDR2: LGHDT and YNNKEL (reference sequence). V lost 7 bases and J 7 bases, leaving 8 bases between the germline ends. CDR3 length equals 10 residues. The CDR3, as DNA: TGTGCCAGCAAACGGAGGGAGCAGTACTTC. It codes for CASKRREQYF.

This clonotype was counted many times. This chain joins TRBV2 and TRBJ2-5; possible D gene TRBD1, 6 bases. V lost 4 bases and J 4 bases, leaving 19 bases between the germline ends. This CDR3 comprises 16 residues. Germline V CDR1 and CDR2: SNHLY, FYNNEI. CDR3 sequence (DNA): TGTGCCAGCAGTGGTGGAGAACAGGGTTTACGAGAGACCCAGTACTTC. It specifies CASSGGEQGLRETQYF.

This clonotype was picked up many times. V is TRBV29-1 and J is TRBJ2-7; D is uncertain. Trimming took 1 base from V and 2 from J, leaving 9 bases between them. The CDR3 totals 13 residues. Germline V gene sequence: CDR1 SQVTM, CDR2 ANQGSEA. The CDR3 nucleotides read TGCAGCGTTGAAGGGGTCCAACCCTACGAGCAGTACTTC. Residues: CSVEGVQPYEQYF.

This clonotype occurred many times. The V call is TRBV7-3, the J call TRBJ1-6; D is ambiguous. In germline, CDR1 is SGHTA, CDR2 FQGTGA. The V and J ends lost 4 bases and 8 bases respectively, with 6 bases between them. The length of the CDR3 is 12 residues. CDR3 in DNA: TGTGCCAGCAGCTCCGGGGATTCACCCCTCCACTTT. This gives the protein CASSSGDSPLHF.

This clonotype was detected many times. This chain links TRBV29-1 with TRBJ2-3, with D perhaps assigned TRBD1 or TRBD2 (5 bases each). This CDR3 is built from 14 residues. Trimming removed 3 bases at V and 0 bases at J, with 10 bases between. Germline V gene lookup returns CDR1 SQVTM and CDR2 ANQGSEA. CDR3 protein: CSVDEGSSTDTQYF. The CDR3 DNA follows: TGCAGCGTTGATGAGGGGTCTAGCACAGATACGCAGTATTTT.

The table lists this clonotype with many counts. The V and J genes are TRBV19 and TRBJ2-7; no clear D. Germline loops: CDR1 LNHDA, CDR2 SQIVND (reference sequence). The germline V and J ends were trimmed by 4 bases and 2 bases, with 21 bases remaining between them. This CDR3 is 17 amino acids long. CDR3 DNA sequence: TGTGCCAGTAGTAGGCCCACCCCTAGGACGATAGCCTACGAGCAGTACTTC. This codes for CASSRPTPRTIAYEQYF.

V is TRBV7-9 and J is TRBJ2-7; D is ambiguous. Deletions cut 7 bases from V and 0 bases from J, with 10 bases between. Germline values: CDR1 SEHNR, CDR2 FQNEAQ (reference sequence). This CDR3 has 13 residues. The CDR3 coding sequence is TGTGCCAGCAAGCCAGGCAGCTCCTACGAGCAGTACTTC. Protein product: CASKPGSSYEQYF.

This clonotype occurred many times. V is TRBV11-2 and J is TRBJ1-6; TRBD1 matches 7 bases. Germline-derived CDR1 and CDR2 are SGHAT and FQNNGV. The trim removed 3 bases at V and 7 bases at J, leaving 9 bases unmatched. The CDR3 is 16 amino acids. CDR3 in DNA: TGTGCCAGCAGCTTGACAGGGAGGCGCGCGAATTCACCCCTCCACTTT. Amino acid sequence: CASSLTGRRANSPLHF.